This entry features one T cell receptor (beta chain) sequence. Methods used by the authors: Using reference gene primer amplification, nucleated cell counts were estimated. Method: immunoSEQ multiplex PCR; TCRdb's copy keeps in-frame clones and lacks some. That table gives V, J and clone size, and the DNA gave D and trimming. The sample includes around 130,000 clones, around 89% seen only once; the top ten take 18%. This entry is derived from a study of blood T cell repertoires in COVID-19. Across the study: In each case, the material was cDNA or gDNA derived from T cells, B-cell-depleted T cells, or PBMCs.

This CDR3 has 13 residues. From germline, CDR1 is MNHEY and CDR2 SVGAGI. Trimming cost V 2 bases and J 2 bases, with 6 bases left between them. This sequence originates from a man aged 45-65 years with active or convalescent COVID-19. This rearrangement joins TRBV6-5 to TRBJ2-5; D is ambiguous. Material for sequencing was peripheral blood. CDR3 sequence (DNA): TGTGCCAGCAGTTACATCAGTCAAGAGACCCAGTACTTC. It yields the protein CASSYISQETQYF.